This T cell receptor (beta chain) was identified in a study of glioma-infiltrating T cells. Study overall: Low-grade gliomas were grade II; glioblastomas were grade IV at initial diagnosis. Target coverage was roughly 4.5- to 10-fold for roughly one million blood T cells. General study results and limits: Tissue-blood divergence was below expectation in non-neoplastic patients, above in gliomas.

A remark on this clonotype: As yet, its antigen is unknown. Since a much larger clone is just one base distant, this may be a read error.

Using RNA template, CDR3s of TCR alpha and beta were amplified with iRepertoire arm-PCR. One-step reverse transcription and amplification started from approximately 100-400 ng of tissue mRNA or PBMC total RNA. In TCRdb, the multiplex PCR reads were re-called with MiXCR into one record per CDR3 protein. The table includes a few hundred thousand distinct CDR3 sequences, roughly two fifths detected once. Per the germline V gene, CDR1 is DFQATT and CDR2 is SNEGSKA (reference sequence). The CDR3 sequence is 14 residues long. The sample was glioma tissue, nonneoplastic brain tissue, or PBMCs (not recorded which). This receptor was obtained from a human donor with low-grade glioma or glioblastoma, undergoing nonglioma brain surgery, or in good health (not recorded which). The chain recombines TRBV20-1 with TRBJ1-1, with 12 positions matching TRBD1. The chain's CDR3 is CSAREGQGAAEAIF. As DNA, the CDR3 is TGCAGTGCTAGAGAGGGACAGGGGGCTGCTGAAGCTATCTTT.